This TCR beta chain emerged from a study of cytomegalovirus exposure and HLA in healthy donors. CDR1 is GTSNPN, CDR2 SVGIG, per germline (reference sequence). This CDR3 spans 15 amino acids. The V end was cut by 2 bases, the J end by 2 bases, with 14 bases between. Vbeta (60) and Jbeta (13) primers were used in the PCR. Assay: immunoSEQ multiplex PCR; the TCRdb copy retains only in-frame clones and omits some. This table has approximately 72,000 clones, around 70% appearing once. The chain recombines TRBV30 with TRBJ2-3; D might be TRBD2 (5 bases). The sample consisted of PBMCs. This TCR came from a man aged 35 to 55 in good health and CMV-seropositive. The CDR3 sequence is CAWSPLASNTDTQYF. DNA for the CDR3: TGTGCCTGGAGTCCCCTAGCAAGCAACACAGATACGCAGTATTTT.